What follows are 30 T cell receptor beta chains derived from one specimen sequenced in a study of vaccination effects on CD4 cells after COVID-19. Antigen-specific CD4+ T cells were expanded with viral peptide pools in the ViraFEST assay before sequencing. Isolation of CD4+ T cells took place after less than twelve days of culture. TCRdb's table, derived via immunoSEQ multiplex PCR, lists solely in-frame clones and lacks some. This table has roughly 14,000 clones, more than 65% appearing once. Their specific antigens are unknown. This sample comprised CD4+ T cells from PBMCs cultured with HCoV-229E spike peptides, obtained before COVID-19 vaccination. The origin of the receptors is a human donor who received a COVID-19 vaccine.

V usage is TRBV7-2 and J usage is TRBJ1-3; D possibly corresponds to TRBD1 (6 bases). The CDR3 has 12 residues. Trimming took off 5 bases at V and 7 bases at J, with 9 bases between the two ends. CDR1 and CDR2 from the germline V gene are SGHTA and FQGNSA. CDR3 sequence reads: CASSLDRNTIYF. As DNA, the CDR3 is TGTGCCAGCAGCCTTGACAGGAACACCATATATTTT.

The chain couples TRBV5-5 to TRBJ2-2; 9 nucleotides agree with TRBD1. Germline trimming cut 3 bases from V and 5 bases from J; bases unmatched to any gene: 5. Germline assignment: CDR1 SGHKS and CDR2 YYEKEE (reference sequence). The CDR3 runs to 15 residues. As DNA, the CDR3 is TGTGCCAGCAGCTGGGGACAGGGTCAAACCGGGGAGCTGTTTTTT. Translating gives CASSWGQGQTGELFF.

The chain uses TRBV15 and TRBJ2-7; possibly TRBD1 for D (5 bases). Trimming pared 8 bases from V and 5 bases from J, leaving 19 bases between. This CDR3 is built from 14 residues. The germline CDR1 and CDR2 sequences are LNHNV and YYDKDF (reference sequence). The CDR3 reads CATGPVQEPHEQYF. CDR3 coding DNA: TGTGCCACCGGCCCGGTACAGGAGCCCCACGAGCAGTACTTC.

This clone was detected only a few times. The gene calls are TRBV11-2 and TRBJ2-7; D may be TRBD1 (6 bases). Trimming left V 4 bases short and J 10 bases short, with 17 bases between. The CDR3 has 13 residues. Per the germline V gene, CDR1 is SGHAT and CDR2 is FQNNGV. CDR3: CASSSRGLGEQYF. In DNA, the CDR3 is TGTGCCAGCAGCTCCAGGGGTTTGGGGGAACAGTACTTC.

The chain employs TRBV3-1 (or the pseudogene TRBV3-2) and TRBJ1-5; D ambiguous. The CDR3 length is 16 residues. In germline, CDR1 is LGHDT, CDR2 YNNKEL (reference sequence). The V end lost 0 bases, the J end lost 0 bases, and 9 bases lay between the germline ends. DNA for the CDR3: TGTGCCAGCAGCCAAGATTTGGGCGCTAGCAATCAGCCCCAGCATTTT. This gives the protein CASSQDLGASNQPQHF.

This clone was seen only a few times. V and J are TRBV19 and TRBJ2-7; 8 nucleotides line up with TRBD1. There are 15 residues in the CDR3. Germline V CDR1 and CDR2: LNHDA, SQIVND (reference sequence). The J segment lost 3 bases and the V segment lost 5 bases, leaving 9 bases of the junction unmatched. The CDR3 DNA reads as TGTGCCAGTAGTGTCTCCGGGACAGGCGGCTACGAGCAGTACTTC. This translates into CASSVSGTGGYEQYF. Looking up the rest from reference TRBV19 and TRBJ2-7 gives the full variable domain: DGGITQSPKYLFRKEGQNVTLSCEQNLNHDAMYWYRQDPGQGLRLIYYSQIVNDFQKGDIAEGYSVSREKKESFPLTVTSAQKNPTAFYLCASSVSGTGGYEQYFGPGTRLTVT.

The V and J genes are TRBV11-1 and TRBJ2-7; the D gene is possibly TRBD1 (6 bases). Trimming cost V 4 bases and J 6 bases, with 19 bases left between them. This CDR3 spans 15 amino acids. Germline values: CDR1 SGHAT, CDR2 FQDESV (reference sequence). CDR3 bases: TGTGCCAGCAGCTCCACAGGGACGTCTGGGGGCGAGCAGTACTTC. Its protein is CASSSTGTSGGEQYF. The variable domain in full, with the rest retrieved from reference TRBV11-1 and TRBJ2-7, is EAEVAQSPRYKITEKSQAVAFWCDPISGHATLYWYRQILGQGPELLVQFQDESVVDDSQLPKDRFSAERLKGVDSTLKIQPAELGDSAMYLCASSSTGTSGGEQYFGPGTRLTVT.

CDR3 bases: TGTGCCAGCAGTCCTGCGGGATGGGGCAATGAGCAGTTCTTC. Translating it yields CASSPAGWGNEQFF. V usage is TRBV6-5 and J usage is TRBJ2-1, with a possible D match to TRBD2 (6 bases). The CDR3 loop spans 14 amino acids. CDR1 is MNHEY and CDR2 is SVGAGI in the germline V gene. V was cut by 5 bases and J by 6 bases, with 14 bases left in between.

The rearrangement joins TRBV3-1 (or the pseudogene TRBV3-2) to TRBJ2-3; the D gene is possibly TRBD1 (6 bases). The CDR3 is made up of 16 amino acids. The V end lost 1 base, the J end lost 1 base, and 12 bases lay between the germline ends. CDR1 and CDR2 from the germline V gene are LGHDT and YNNKEL (reference sequence). The CDR3 nucleotides are TGTGCCAGCAGCCAAGGACAGGCCATTGGCACAGATACGCAGTATTTT. Protein product: CASSQGQAIGTDTQYF.

This chain joins TRBV28 and TRBJ1-2; D is perhaps TRBD1 (6 bases). With 8 bases removed from V and 1 base from J, the gap between germline ends came to 14 bases. The CDR3 is made up of 14 amino acids. Germline CDR1 and CDR2: MDHEN and SYDVKM. The CDR3 loop is CASVDYRVNYGYTF. The CDR3 coding sequence is TGTGCCAGCGTGGACTACAGGGTTAACTATGGCTACACCTTC.

This clone was counted between two and nine times. This chain links TRBV19 with TRBJ2-7, with 12 bases identical to TRBD1. V shed 6 bases, J shed 6 bases, and the junction held 6 bases outside the gene matches. The germline V gene encodes CDR1 LNHDA and CDR2 SQIVND (reference sequence). CDR3 length equals 14 residues. The CDR3 sequence is CASRPGQGASEQYF. The DNA for the CDR3 is TGTGCCAGTAGGCCGGGACAGGGGGCTTCCGAGCAGTACTTC. Full variable domain (missing parts from reference TRBV19 and TRBJ2-7): DGGITQSPKYLFRKEGQNVTLSCEQNLNHDAMYWYRQDPGQGLRLIYYSQIVNDFQKGDIAEGYSVSREKKESFPLTVTSAQKNPTAFYLCASRPGQGASEQYFGPGTRLTVT.

V usage is TRBV24-1 and J usage is TRBJ2-2; 10 bases are a match to TRBD1. V trimming: 4 bases; J trimming: 8 bases; junction bases outside the gene matches: 9. CDR1 and CDR2 from the germline V gene are KGHDR and SFDVKD. The CDR3 is 16 amino acids. The CDR3 nucleotides are TGTGCCACCAGTGACTCTAGACAGGGGGCTTCTGGGGAGCTGTTTTTT. Residues: CATSDSRQGASGELFF.

This clone has only one observation. This chain links TRBV25-1 with TRBJ2-7, with D possibly TRBD2 on 5 matching bases. V was trimmed by 4 bases and J by 5 bases, leaving 12 bases between them. CDR1 and CDR2 (germline): MGHDK, SYGVNS. This CDR3 spans 13 amino acids. CDR3 DNA sequence: TGTGCCAGCAGTGGGTGGGGAGTGCACGAGCAGTACTTC. Encoded protein: CASSGWGVHEQYF.

J is TRBJ2-2 and V is TRBV11-2, with 10 positions matching TRBD2. CDR1 is SGHAT, CDR2 FQNNGV, per germline. V gave up 3 bases and J gave up 6 bases; unmatched junction bases: 10. The CDR3 is 17 amino acids. CDR3 in amino acids: CASSFLSGRATSGELFF. The CDR3 DNA sequence: TGTGCCAGCAGCTTCCTAAGCGGGAGGGCCACCTCCGGGGAGCTGTTTTTT.

The chain has TRBV19 and TRBJ2-2; D is unresolved. CDR3 size: 15 residues. The germline gives CDR1 LNHDA, CDR2 SQIVND (reference sequence). V was trimmed by 3 bases and J by 9 bases, leaving 17 bases between them. In DNA form, the CDR3 reads TGTGCCAGTAGTATTGGTCAGGAGCACCGTAGGGAGCTGTTTTTT. Protein sequence: CASSIGQEHRRELFF.

CDR3 residues: CASSTDGGGYGYTF. DNA of the CDR3: TGTGCCAGCAGTACGGACGGAGGGGGCTATGGCTACACCTTC. The rearrangement links TRBV28 to TRBJ1-2; TRBD1 is a possible D gene (6 bases). Trimming stripped 5 bases from V and 4 bases from J, with 14 bases between. CDR1 MDHEN and CDR2 SYDVKM come from the germline V gene. The CDR3 has 14 residues.

V usage is TRBV6-2 or TRBV6-3 and J usage is TRBJ1-2; TRBD1 aligns across 8 bases. The V segment lost 5 bases and the J segment 7 bases; nucleotides outside the gene matches: 9. The CDR3 extends over 14 amino acids. Germline CDR1 is MNHEY and CDR2 is SVGEGT. The CDR3 sequence is CASSQGARIVGYTF. The DNA for the CDR3 is TGTGCCAGCAGTCAGGGGGCGAGAATTGTTGGCTACACCTTC.

V usage is TRBV7-2 and J usage is TRBJ1-5; no reliable D call. CDR1 is SGHTA, CDR2 FQGNSA, per germline. The CDR3 runs 14 residues. Deletions cut 8 bases from V and 2 bases from J, with 13 bases between. This CDR3 reads CASSRSGGNQPQHF. The CDR3 nucleotides are TGTGCCAGCTCCCGTTCCGGCGGCAATCAGCCCCAGCATTTT.

The J gene is TRBJ1-2, the V gene TRBV28; D is possibly TRBD1 (5 bases). CDR3 size: 14 residues. Germline V gene sequence: CDR1 MDHEN, CDR2 SYDVKM. The V end lost 4 bases, the J end lost 6 bases, and 15 bases lay between the germline ends. CDR3 protein: CASSSGVEVDGYTF. The CDR3 DNA is TGTGCCAGCAGTTCGGGGGTGGAGGTTGATGGCTACACCTTC.

The CDR3 loop is CASSRRTDTQYF. The CDR3, as DNA: TGTGCCAGTAGTAGGAGGACAGATACGCAGTATTTT. V usage is TRBV19 and J usage is TRBJ2-3; perhaps TRBD2 as D (5 bases). The CDR3 consists of 12 residues. Germline CDR1 is LNHDA and CDR2 is SQIVND (reference sequence). With 4 bases removed from V and 3 bases from J, the gap between germline ends came to 5 bases.

The chain carries TRBV5-1 and TRBJ1-1; D is perhaps TRBD1 (5 bases). CDR1 and CDR2 (germline): SGHRS, YFSETQ. Trimming left V 4 bases short and J 3 bases short, with 10 bases between. The CDR3 extends over 13 amino acids. The CDR3 DNA reads as TGCGCCAGCAGCCAGCCACAGGACACTGAAGCTTTCTTT. It codes for CASSQPQDTEAFF.

The CDR3 here is CASRSTSSGQPEAFF. The CDR3 DNA reads as TGTGCCAGCAGATCAACAAGCTCGGGACAGCCCGAAGCTTTCTTT. The chain couples TRBV6-5 to TRBJ1-1, with 7 bases fitting TRBD1. There are 15 residues in the CDR3. V dropped 6 bases and J dropped 8; count of bases not matched to a gene: 15. In germline, CDR1 is MNHEY, CDR2 SVGAGI.

The rearrangement uses TRBV7-8 and TRBJ1-6; D is ambiguous. V was cut by 1 base and J by 0 bases, with 4 bases left in between. The CDR3 is 15 residues long. Germline V gene lookup returns CDR1 SGHVS and CDR2 FQNEAQ. CDR3 sequence: CASSLDSSYNSPLHF. The CDR3 DNA follows: TGTGCCAGCAGCTTAGACAGCTCCTATAATTCACCCCTCCACTTT.

The J gene is TRBJ2-7, the V gene TRBV6-6; 9 nucleotides align to TRBD1. There are 15 residues in the CDR3. With 0 bases clipped from V and 7 bases from J, the junction kept 7 bases outside the gene matches. The germline V gene encodes CDR1 MNHNY and CDR2 SVGAGI (reference sequence). This CDR3 reads CASSYSRTGVGEQYF. The CDR3 nucleotides read TGTGCCAGCAGTTACTCTCGGACAGGGGTCGGAGAGCAGTACTTC.

This clone is labeled as large. CDR3 nucleotide sequence: TGTGCCAGCAGTTTGCGGGGGATGTATGGCTACACCTTC. This encodes CASSLRGMYGYTF. The rearrangement joins TRBV27 to TRBJ1-2, with a possible D match to TRBD1 (5 bases). The CDR3 contains 13 residues. Trimming removed 3 bases from V and 5 bases from J, with 10 bases in between. Germline V gene data show CDR1 as MNHEY and CDR2 as SMNVEV (reference sequence).

The chain joins TRBV7-2 to TRBJ2-1; TRBD2 aligns across 8 bases. The V gene end was trimmed by 0 bases and the J gene end by 9 bases; junction bases not matched to a gene: 13. This CDR3 has 17 residues. The germline V gene has CDR1 SGHTA and CDR2 FQGNSA. CDR3: CASSLASGLASSGEQFF. In nucleotides, the CDR3 is TGTGCCAGCAGCTTAGCGTCCGGACTAGCCTCTTCCGGTGAGCAGTTCTTC.

This clone was seen a single time. V is TRBV4-1 and J is TRBJ1-2, with D tentatively TRBD1 (5 bases). Germline CDR1 MGHRA, CDR2 YSYEKL. V was pared by 1 base and J by 8 bases, with 20 bases between. The CDR3 spans 16 residues. CDR3 protein: CASSQVDRTPGGGYTF. CDR3 coding DNA: TGCGCCAGCAGCCAAGTTGACCGGACACCCGGAGGAGGCTACACCTTC.

The chain joins TRBV20-1 to TRBJ1-2, with D perhaps matching TRBD1 (5 bases). V dropped 6 bases and J dropped 1 base, with 6 bases sitting between them. The CDR3 loop spans 11 amino acids. The germline CDR1 and CDR2 sequences are DFQATT and SNEGSKA (reference sequence). For the CDR3, the DNA is TGCAGTGCAGGGGTTAACTATGGCTACACCTTC. This sequence encodes CSAGVNYGYTF.

The chain joins TRBV25-1 to TRBJ1-4, with unresolved D. V was pared by 5 bases and J by 8 bases, with 15 bases between. The germline gives CDR1 MGHDK, CDR2 SYGVNS. The CDR3 extends over 14 amino acids. CDR3 in amino acids: CASSFGVTREKLFF. The CDR3 DNA is TGTGCCAGCAGTTTCGGCGTAACCAGGGAAAAACTGTTTTTT.

This clone was seen only a few times. This sequence joins TRBV14 and TRBJ2-2; D is perhaps TRBD1 (5 bases). This CDR3 region has 13 residues. Germline CDR1 reads SGHDN; CDR2 reads FVKESK. Deletions cut 1 base from V and 7 bases from J, with 7 bases between. This CDR3 reads CASSQVGDGELFF. The CDR3 bases are TGTGCCAGCAGCCAAGTAGGGGACGGGGAGCTGTTTTTT. The full variable domain, in which reference TRBV14 and TRBJ2-2 provide the parts outside the CDR3, is EAGVTQFPSHSVIEKGQTVTLRCDPISGHDNLYWYRRVMGKEIKFLLHFVKESKQDESGMPNNRFLAERTGGTYSTLKVQPAELEDSGVYFCASSQVGDGELFFGEGSRLTVL.